This passage covers 26 T cell receptor beta chains from one sample sequenced in a study of blood T cells in healthy people across ages. The authors ran a second PCR of roughly 6 to 11 cycles using a sample-barcoded 5' primer and a J-beta primer mix. Each CDR3 protein is one row after TCRdb ran MiXCR on the 5' RACE reads. The sample consists of about 640,000 distinct CDR3 sequences, roughly 53% of them appearing once. The sample was blood. The source is a man aged 60 to 69 in good health.

This sequence joins TRBV29-1 and TRBJ2-2, with D perhaps matching TRBD1 (6 bases). CDR3 length equals 14 residues. Looked up from germline, CDR1 is SQVTM and CDR2 is ANQGSEA. Trimming shortened V by 4 bases and J by 3 bases, and 12 bases separated the two germline ends. The CDR3 sequence: CSVAWDKYTGELFF. CDR3 nucleotides: TGCAGCGTTGCCTGGGACAAATACACCGGGGAGCTGTTTTTT.

This clonotype was observed at least ten times. One base away lies a much larger clone, so this may be a sequencing read error. V is TRBV28 and J is TRBJ2-7; 9 bases fit TRBD1. The CDR3 spans 14 residues. Germline lookup yields CDR1 MDHEN and CDR2 SYDVKM. The V gene end was trimmed by 5 bases and the J gene end by 6 bases; junction bases not matched to a gene: 8. This CDR3 is CASSVGTGRLEQYF. In nucleotides, the CDR3 is TGTGCCAGCAGTGTGGGGACAGGGAGGCTCGAGCAGTACTTC.

DNA of the CDR3: TGTGCCAGCACCGACGGGGCTAGCGTCGAGACCCAGTACTTC. Its translation: CASTDGASVETQYF. The chain recombines TRBV6-6 with TRBJ2-5, with D tentatively TRBD2 (6 bases). The CDR3 spans 14 residues. Germline lookup yields CDR1 MNHNY and CDR2 SVGAGI (reference sequence). V was trimmed by 7 bases and J by 5 bases, leaving 17 bases between them.

This clonotype was counted once. The rearrangement links TRBV5-1 to TRBJ2-2; D may correspond to TRBD1 or TRBD2 (5 bases each). V was pared by 5 bases and J by 4 bases, with 15 bases between. CDR1 and CDR2 (germline): SGHRS, YFSETQ. This CDR3 is 15 amino acids long. DNA of the CDR3: TGCGCCAGCAGTGAACGAGGGACGGGCACCGGGGAGCTGTTTTTT. It encodes CASSERGTGTGELFF.

The rearrangement joins TRBV3-1 to TRBJ2-7, with D hard to call. With the DNA end fitting TRBJ2-5 better, the J assignment may be wrong. The CDR3 runs to 15 residues. Germline V CDR1 and CDR2: LGHDT, YNNKEL (reference sequence). Here the CDR3 reads CASSQDGLRQETQYF. CDR3 DNA sequence: TGTGCCAGCAGCCAAGACGGCCTCCGGCAAGAGACCCAGTACTTC.

The rearrangement links TRBV6-1 to TRBJ1-2, with TRBD1 matching 12 bases. The germline V gene has CDR1 MNHNS and CDR2 SASEGT. V trimming: 5 bases; J trimming: 2 bases; junction bases outside the gene matches: 6. This CDR3 region has 16 residues. CDR3 loop: CASSRRDRGQNYGYTF. The CDR3 coding sequence is TGTGCCAGCAGTCGTCGGGACAGGGGGCAGAACTATGGCTACACCTTC.

The sample holds one count of this clonotype. J is TRBJ1-2 and V is TRBV6-2 or TRBV6-3; no clear D gene. Between the trimmed V and J ends, which lost 8 bases and 4 bases, there was a span of 11 bases. The CDR3 is 12 amino acids. CDR1 MNHEY and CDR2 SVGEGT come from the germline V gene. The CDR3, as DNA: TGTGCCAGCCTACAGACTTTCTATGGCTACACCTTC. This translates into CASLQTFYGYTF.

The gene calls are TRBV20-1 and TRBJ1-5; possible D gene TRBD1, 6 bases. The CDR3 runs to 16 residues. Trimming left V 6 bases short and J 5 bases short, with 23 bases between. The germline CDR1 and CDR2 sequences are DFQATT and SNEGSKA (reference sequence). Here the CDR3 reads CSAAYGTSPIDQPQHF. CDR3 nucleotides: TGCAGTGCGGCATACGGGACAAGCCCGATCGATCAGCCCCAGCATTTT.

This chain links TRBV12-3 or TRBV12-4 with TRBJ2-5; TRBD1 might be the D (6 bases). V shed 3 bases and J shed 0 bases, with 11 bases lying between them. The CDR3 totals 15 residues. CDR3 in DNA: TGTGCCAGCAGTTTTCCGACAGGATACCAAGAGACCCAGTACTTC. Its translation is CASSFPTGYQETQYF.

This clonotype was seen more than once but under ten times. V and J are TRBV5-1 and TRBJ1-1, with 10 bases aligning to TRBD1. The germline V gene has CDR1 SGHRS and CDR2 YFSETQ. The V gene end was trimmed by 1 base and the J gene end by 4 bases; junction bases not matched to a gene: 1. The CDR3 is made up of 14 amino acids. CDR3 residues: CASSLRQGATEAFF. For the CDR3, the DNA is TGCGCCAGCAGCTTGCGACAGGGGGCCACTGAAGCTTTCTTT.

This chain links TRBV9 with TRBJ2-1; D gene uncertain. V lost 3 bases, J lost 2 bases, and 12 bases lay in between. CDR3 length: 15 residues. Germline values: CDR1 SGDLS, CDR2 YYNGEE. CDR3 protein: CASSASSLTYNEQFF. The CDR3 nucleotides are TGTGCCAGCAGCGCCTCTTCACTGACCTACAATGAGCAGTTCTTC.

V gene TRBV5-1 combines with J gene TRBJ1-2; D not certain. Looked up from germline, CDR1 is SGHRS and CDR2 is YFSETQ. V shed 4 bases and J shed 3 bases, with 13 bases lying between them. This CDR3 region has 14 residues. The CDR3: CASSLTTGDYGYTF. CDR3 coding DNA: TGCGCCAGCAGCCTTACCACTGGAGACTATGGCTACACCTTC.

This chain connects TRBV5-1 to TRBJ1-2; TRBD1 agrees at 7 bases. Germline loops: CDR1 SGHRS, CDR2 YFSETQ. The CDR3 consists of 13 residues. With 4 bases clipped from V and 7 bases from J, the junction kept 7 bases outside the gene matches. For the CDR3, the DNA is TGCGCCAGCAGCCTTGGACAGGAGGTTGGCTACACCTTC. Translation: CASSLGQEVGYTF. The full variable domain, completed using reference TRBV5-1 and TRBJ1-2, is KAGVTQTPRYLIKTRGQQVTLSCSPISGHRSVSWYQQTPGQGLQFLFEYFSETQRNKGNFPGRFSGRQFSNSRSEMNVSTLELGDSALYLCASSLGQEVGYTFGSGTRLTVV.

Turning to this clonotype: The junction differs from germline at one of its ends, possibly a read error. V and J are TRBV5-1 and TRBJ2-1, with 9 bases that match TRBD1. From germline, CDR1 is SGHRS and CDR2 YFSETQ. The CDR3 runs to 16 residues. The CDR3 nucleotides read TGCGCCGGCAGTACCTCTACAGGGGGCGACGACAATGAGCAGTTCTTC. This codes for CAGSTSTGGDDNEQFF.

There are a few counts of this clonotype. The V and J genes are TRBV28 and TRBJ1-2; 7 bases align to TRBD1. V shed 7 bases and J 7 bases; nucleotides not matched to a gene: 18. From germline, CDR1 is MDHEN and CDR2 SYDVKM. CDR3 length: 16 amino acids. As DNA, the CDR3 is TGTGCCAGCACCTCGGCCTCGGGAGGGGGCGCCTCTGGCTACACCTTC. Translated, it gives CASTSASGGGASGYTF.

The chain recombines TRBV4-1 with TRBJ1-1, with D possibly being TRBD1 (6 bases). The CDR3 has 14 amino acids. V was pared by 3 bases and J by 2 bases, with 10 bases between. Germline lookup yields CDR1 MGHRA and CDR2 YSYEKL. In DNA form, the CDR3 reads TGCGCCAGCAGCCAGACGGACAGCAACACTGAAGCTTTCTTT. Its protein is CASSQTDSNTEAFF.

This rearrangement joins TRBV24-1 to TRBJ2-3; possible D gene TRBD2, 6 bases. The germline V and J ends were trimmed by 6 bases and 10 bases, with 16 bases remaining between them. The CDR3 runs to 13 residues. Germline CDR1 reads KGHDR; CDR2 reads SFDVKD. CDR3 amino acids: CATSSLAWGSQYF. The CDR3 region has the DNA TGTGCCACCAGTTCCCTAGCGTGGGGTTCGCAGTATTTT.

This chain connects TRBV5-1 to TRBJ2-1, with D unresolved. Trimming removed 4 bases from V and 0 bases from J, with 17 bases in between. Germline V gives CDR1 SGHRS, CDR2 YFSETQ. CDR3 length equals 17 residues. The CDR3: CASSPSLGPSSYNEQFF. CDR3 nucleotide sequence: TGCGCCAGCAGCCCCTCTCTAGGCCCTAGCTCCTACAATGAGCAGTTCTTC.

As to this clonotype: Germline and junction disagree at one end, which may indicate a read error. The V call is TRBV3-1, the J call TRBJ1-1, with a possible D match to TRBD1 (6 bases). Looked up from germline, CDR1 is LGHDT and CDR2 is YNNKEL (reference sequence). The length of the CDR3 is 14 residues. The CDR3 nucleotides are TGTGCCAGCGGCCAAACGGGGGCGCGAACTGAAGCTTTCTTT. Amino acids: CASGQTGARTEAFF.

The chain couples TRBV5-1 to TRBJ2-1, with D perhaps TRBD1 or TRBD2 (5 bases each). CDR3 length: 15 amino acids. Trimming removed 2 bases from V and 0 bases from J, with 9 bases in between. Germline values: CDR1 SGHRS, CDR2 YFSETQ. Here the CDR3 DNA reads TGCGCCAGCAGCTTAAGGGACGTCTCCTACAATGAGCAGTTCTTC. It translates to CASSLRDVSYNEQFF.

The rearrangement links TRBV20-1 to TRBJ2-5; D gene ambiguous. Germline V gives CDR1 DFQATT, CDR2 SNEGSKA (reference sequence). This CDR3 has 15 amino acids. The V end lost 4 bases, the J end lost 0 bases, and 15 bases lay between the germline ends. The CDR3 nucleotides read TGCAGTGCTATCCGGACGGCTTCGGACCAAGAGACCCAGTACTTC. Translation: CSAIRTASDQETQYF.

This clonotype has more than one count but fewer than ten. This chain joins TRBV20-1 and TRBJ1-2; possibly TRBD1 for D (5 bases). The CDR3 is 17 amino acids. The ends were cut back, 0 bases at V and 5 bases at J, with 22 bases in the middle. The germline CDR1 and CDR2 sequences are DFQATT and SNEGSKA (reference sequence). The CDR3 reads CSARDRMGGTGQYGYTF. As DNA, the CDR3 is TGCAGTGCTAGAGATCGGATGGGGGGGACCGGGCAATATGGCTACACCTTC.

This clonotype has only a few counts. This chain uses TRBV6-5 with TRBJ2-3; no definite D call. The CDR3 is 15 residues long. Between the trimmed V and J ends, which lost 2 bases and 2 bases, there was a span of 11 bases. From germline, CDR1 is MNHEY and CDR2 SVGAGI. CDR3: CASSYDHTFTDTQYF. The CDR3 nucleotides are TGTGCCAGCAGTTACGACCACACATTCACAGATACGCAGTATTTT.

The chain couples TRBV20-1 to TRBJ2-3; D possibly uses TRBD1 or TRBD2 (6 bases each). The CDR3 runs to 14 residues. The V gene's germline CDR1 is DFQATT and CDR2 SNEGSKA (reference sequence). V lost 3 bases, J lost 2 bases, and 12 bases lay in between. The CDR3 here is CSARGGPFTDTQYF. CDR3 in DNA: TGCAGTGCTAGGGGGGGCCCGTTCACAGATACGCAGTATTTT.

V is TRBV20-1 and J is TRBJ2-3, with D perhaps given as TRBD1 or TRBD2 (5 bases each). Germline assignment: CDR1 DFQATT and CDR2 SNEGSKA (reference sequence). There are 15 residues in the CDR3. V shed 1 base and J shed 2 bases, with 13 bases lying between them. This chain's CDR3 is CSARGGSTFTDTQYF. In nucleotides, the CDR3 is TGCAGTGCTAGAGGGGGGAGCACCTTCACAGATACGCAGTATTTT.

This clonotype was seen only once. This chain joins TRBV6-6 and TRBJ1-2; TRBD1 aligns across 7 bases. CDR3 length: 14 residues. The germline CDR1 and CDR2 sequences are MNHNY and SVGAGI (reference sequence). Unmatched junction bases numbered 5, after V lost 6 bases and J lost 1 base. The CDR3 DNA reads TGTGCCAGCAGAGACCAGGGGGATAACTATGGCTACACCTTC. Residues: CASRDQGDNYGYTF.